This T cell receptor beta chain was documented in a study of blood T cell repertoires in COVID-19. Study-level information: Material from acute and convalescent COVID-19 was sourced from the United States, Italy and Spain.

V trimming: 6 bases; J trimming: 6 bases; junction bases outside the gene matches: 5. The CDR3 loop spans 14 amino acids. CDR1 is SNHLY and CDR2 is FYNNEI in the germline V gene. Clones were read by immunoSEQ multiplex PCR, and TCRdb kept only the in-frame ones, dropping some. The sample shows about 210,000 clones, approximately 84% of them seen only once. Source material: peripheral blood. V gene TRBV2 combines with J gene TRBJ2-2; 9 bases are a match to TRBD1. The clonotype comes from a woman in her 50s with active or convalescent COVID-19. CDR3 loop: CASSLRQGAGELFF. The CDR3 DNA reads as TGTGCCAGCAGCCTAAGACAGGGGGCCGGGGAGCTGTTTTTT. The full variable domain, completed using reference TRBV2 and TRBJ2-2, is EPEVTQTPSHQVTQMGQEVILRCVPISNHLYFYWYRQILGQKVEFLVSFYNNEISEKSEIFDDQFSVERPDGSNFTLKIRSTKLEDSAMYFCASSLRQGAGELFFGEGSRLTVL.